This T cell receptor beta chain was sequenced in a study of radiotherapy plus CTLA-4 blockade in lung cancer. Assay: immunoSEQ multiplex PCR; the TCRdb copy retains only in-frame clones and omits some. The sample gives 40,000 to 60,000 clones, approximately 86% of which show up once; less than 20% is in the top ten. Those patients who had chemo-refractory metastatic non-small-cell lung cancer were given focal radiation along with CTLA-4 blockade through ipilimumab. V was pared by 6 bases and J by 12 bases, with 17 bases between. This CDR3 region has 12 residues. From germline, CDR1 is MNHEY and CDR2 SVGAGI. Regarding the study as a whole: Interferon-beta and early blood T cell clone dynamics reportedly predicted response best. Clones of tumor-derived TCRs expanded in blood after radiotherapy plus ipilimumab.

A note on this clone: The antigen is unknown.

The receptor comes from a human donor with non-small cell lung cancer that progressed on radiotherapy plus ipilimumab. Some clones in this sample may be carry-over from other donors' samples. The rearrangement joins TRBV6-5 to TRBJ1-2, with TRBD1 as a possible D gene (5 bases). The sequenced sample was peripheral blood, obtained from a patient treated with radiotherapy plus ipilimumab. DNA of the CDR3: TGTGCCAGCAGCTCACCCTGGGGGGGGGACACCTTC. It is translated as CASSSPWGGDTF.